This TCR beta chain came from a study of glioma-infiltrating T cells after dendritic cell vaccination. Fresh-frozen tumor tissue and more than two years of survival data were available for all. Clones were sequenced by immunoSEQ multiplex PCR, and TCRdb holds only the in-frame ones, with some missing. The table lists about 95,000 clones, about 84% of them singletons. The sample was blood, taken before dendritic cell vaccination. The TCR was taken from a human donor with glioblastoma.

DNA of the CDR3: TGTGCCAGCGGCATGGGACTACTAAATTCACCCCTCCACTTT. This encodes CASGMGLLNSPLHF. The gene calls are TRBV27 and TRBJ1-6, with D maybe TRBD1 (5 bases). Germline assignment: CDR1 MNHEY and CDR2 SMNVEV (reference sequence). The CDR3 sequence is 14 residues long. V lost 8 bases and J 7 bases, leaving 15 bases between the germline ends.